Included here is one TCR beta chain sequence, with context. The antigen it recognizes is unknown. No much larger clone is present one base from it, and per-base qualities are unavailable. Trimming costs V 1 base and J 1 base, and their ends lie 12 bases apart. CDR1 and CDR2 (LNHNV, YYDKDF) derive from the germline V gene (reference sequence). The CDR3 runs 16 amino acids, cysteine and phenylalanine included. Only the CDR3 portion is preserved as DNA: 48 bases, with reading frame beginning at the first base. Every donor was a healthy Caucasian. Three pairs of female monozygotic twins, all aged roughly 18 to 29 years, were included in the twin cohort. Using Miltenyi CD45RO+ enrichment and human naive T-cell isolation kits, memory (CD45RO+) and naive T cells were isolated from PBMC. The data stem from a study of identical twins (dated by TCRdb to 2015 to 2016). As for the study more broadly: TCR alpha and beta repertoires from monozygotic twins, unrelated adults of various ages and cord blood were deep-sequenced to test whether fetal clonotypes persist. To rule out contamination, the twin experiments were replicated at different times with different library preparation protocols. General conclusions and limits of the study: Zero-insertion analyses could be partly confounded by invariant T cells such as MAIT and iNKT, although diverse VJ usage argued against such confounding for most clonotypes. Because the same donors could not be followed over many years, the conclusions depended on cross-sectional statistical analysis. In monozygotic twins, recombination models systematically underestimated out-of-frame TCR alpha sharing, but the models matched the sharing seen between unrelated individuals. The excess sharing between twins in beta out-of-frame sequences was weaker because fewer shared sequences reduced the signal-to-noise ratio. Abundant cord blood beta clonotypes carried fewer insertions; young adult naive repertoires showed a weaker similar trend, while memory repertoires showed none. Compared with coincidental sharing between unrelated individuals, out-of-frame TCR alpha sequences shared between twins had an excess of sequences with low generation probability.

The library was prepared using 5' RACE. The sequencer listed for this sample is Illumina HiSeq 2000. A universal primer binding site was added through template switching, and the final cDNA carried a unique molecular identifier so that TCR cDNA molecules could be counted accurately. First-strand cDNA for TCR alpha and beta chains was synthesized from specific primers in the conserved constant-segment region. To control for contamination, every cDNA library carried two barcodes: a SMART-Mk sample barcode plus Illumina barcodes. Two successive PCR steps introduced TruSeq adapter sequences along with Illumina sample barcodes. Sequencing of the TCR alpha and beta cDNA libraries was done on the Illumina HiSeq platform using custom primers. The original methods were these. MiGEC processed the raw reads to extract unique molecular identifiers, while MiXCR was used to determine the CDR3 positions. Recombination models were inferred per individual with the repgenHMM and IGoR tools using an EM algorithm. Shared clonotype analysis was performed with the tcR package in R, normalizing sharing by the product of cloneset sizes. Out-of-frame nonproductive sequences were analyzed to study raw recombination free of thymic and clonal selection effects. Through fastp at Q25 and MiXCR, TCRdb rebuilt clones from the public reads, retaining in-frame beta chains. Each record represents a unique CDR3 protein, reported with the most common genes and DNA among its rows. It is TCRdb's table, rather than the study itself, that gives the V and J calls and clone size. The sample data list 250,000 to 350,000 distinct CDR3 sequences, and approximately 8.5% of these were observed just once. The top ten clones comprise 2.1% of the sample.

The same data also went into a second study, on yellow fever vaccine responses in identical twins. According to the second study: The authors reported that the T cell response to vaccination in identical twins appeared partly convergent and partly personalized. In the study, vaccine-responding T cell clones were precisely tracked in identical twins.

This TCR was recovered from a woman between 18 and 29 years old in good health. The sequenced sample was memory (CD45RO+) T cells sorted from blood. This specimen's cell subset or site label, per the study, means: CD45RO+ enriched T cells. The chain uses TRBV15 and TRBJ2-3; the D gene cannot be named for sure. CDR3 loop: CATSRAVSRGTDTQYF. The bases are TGTGCCACCAGCAGAGCAGTATCAAGGGGCACAGATACGCAGTATTTT.